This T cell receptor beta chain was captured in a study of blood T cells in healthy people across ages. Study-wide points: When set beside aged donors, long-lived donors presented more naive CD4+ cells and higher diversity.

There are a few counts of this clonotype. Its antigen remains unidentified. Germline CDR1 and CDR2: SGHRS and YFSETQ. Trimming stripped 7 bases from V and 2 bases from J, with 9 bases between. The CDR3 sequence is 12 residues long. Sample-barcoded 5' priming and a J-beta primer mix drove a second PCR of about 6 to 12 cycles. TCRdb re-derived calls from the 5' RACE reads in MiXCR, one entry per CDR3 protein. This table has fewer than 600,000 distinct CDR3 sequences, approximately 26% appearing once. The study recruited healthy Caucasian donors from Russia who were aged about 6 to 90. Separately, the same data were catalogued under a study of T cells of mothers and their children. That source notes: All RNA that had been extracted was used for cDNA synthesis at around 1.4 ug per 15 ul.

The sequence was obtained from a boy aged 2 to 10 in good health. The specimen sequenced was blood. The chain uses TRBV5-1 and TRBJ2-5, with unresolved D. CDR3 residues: CASEDLQETQYF. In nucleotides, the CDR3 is TGCGCCAGCGAGGACCTACAAGAGACCCAGTACTTC.